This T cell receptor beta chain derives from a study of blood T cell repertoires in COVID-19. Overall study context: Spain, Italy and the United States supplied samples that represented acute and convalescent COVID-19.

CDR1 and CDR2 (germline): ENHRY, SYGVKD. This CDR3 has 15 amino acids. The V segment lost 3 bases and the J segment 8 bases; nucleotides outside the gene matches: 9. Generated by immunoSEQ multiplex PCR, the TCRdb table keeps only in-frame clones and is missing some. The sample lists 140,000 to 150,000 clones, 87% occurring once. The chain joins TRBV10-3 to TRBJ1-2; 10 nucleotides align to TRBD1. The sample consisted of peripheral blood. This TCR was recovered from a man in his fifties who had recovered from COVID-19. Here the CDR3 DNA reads TGTGCCATCAGTGACCAGAGACAGGGGGCGCGAGGCTACACCTTC. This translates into CAISDQRQGARGYTF.